The next 5 T cell receptor beta chains were all read from a single sample in a study of regulatory T cells in long-lasting Graves disease. iRepertoire HTBI primers and Arm-PCR of CDR3 regions built TCR beta libraries. TCRdb redid the calling of the multiplex PCR reads with MiXCR, one entry per CDR3 protein. The table shows some 220,000 distinct CDR3 sequences, with roughly 19% occurring only once. Indicated time point: newly diagnosed GD, antithyroid drugs for less than 3 months. There was RNA extracted from PBMCs, and the TCR library was made from it. The sample was also reused in another study, on T cells in Graves' hyperthyroidism and ophthalmopathy.

The sequences come from peripheral blood mononuclear cells (PBMCs), collected at new diagnosis, from a patient treated with antithyroid drugs. The receptor set was obtained from a woman in her twenties or thirties with Graves disease.

This clonotype was seen at least ten times. The chain joins TRBV6-2 or TRBV6-3 to TRBJ2-1; 14 bases agree with TRBD2. The germline gives CDR1 MNHEY, CDR2 SVGEGT. V was pared by 6 bases and J by 9 bases, with 10 bases of the junction left unmatched. The CDR3 length is 16 residues. The CDR3 reads CASRMTSGGAGGEQFF. The CDR3 DNA follows: TGTGCCAGCAGGATGACTAGCGGGGGGGCTGGTGGTGAGCAGTTCTTC.

The chain is built from TRBV7-9 and TRBJ1-1; D not certain. V shed 5 bases and J shed 3 bases, with 7 bases lying between them. The length of the CDR3 is 12 residues. CDR1 is SEHNR and CDR2 is FQNEAQ in the germline V gene (reference sequence). The CDR3 DNA follows: TGTGCCAGCAGCCCGTCAGACACTGAAGCTTTCTTT. Translation gives CASSPSDTEAFF.

This clonotype appeared once. The genes are TRBV6-1 and TRBJ2-1, with TRBD2 matching over 8 bases. The CDR3 extends over 15 amino acids. The V gene's germline CDR1 is MNHNS and CDR2 SASEGT. With V trimmed by 5 bases and J by 5 bases, 8 bases remained unmatched. DNA of the CDR3: TGTGCCAGCAGTACGAGGACTAGCAGTGACAATGAGCAGTTCTTC. Amino acid sequence: CASSTRTSSDNEQFF.

This clonotype was seen repeatedly, ten times or more. V is TRBV2 and J is TRBJ2-5; perhaps TRBD2 as D (5 bases). The CDR3 runs to 14 residues. V lost 2 bases and J lost 1, with 8 bases in between. The germline gives CDR1 SNHLY, CDR2 FYNNEI. The CDR3 reads CASSELRVQETQYF. CDR3 bases: TGTGCCAGCAGTGAACTGAGGGTCCAAGAGACCCAGTACTTC.

The gene calls are TRBV2 and TRBJ2-1; D gene ambiguous. The germline V and J ends were trimmed by 4 bases and 8 bases, with 15 bases remaining between them. The CDR3 loop spans 14 amino acids. Germline V gives CDR1 SNHLY, CDR2 FYNNEI. Here the CDR3 DNA reads TGTGCCAGCAGTGGTCCACCGCGGAGCGATGAGCAGTTCTTC. It specifies CASSGPPRSDEQFF.